These T cell receptor beta chains were read from a single sample in a study of blood T cell repertoires in COVID-19. Clones were read by immunoSEQ multiplex PCR, and TCRdb kept only the in-frame ones, dropping some. The sample shows 250,000 to 350,000 clones, approximately 86% of them seen only once. What was sequenced was peripheral blood. The receptors here all came from a woman aged 70 to 79 with COVID-19, enrolled during active disease. Each CDR3 is given with its conserved first and last residue. A D gene is named only where the DNA matches it firmly. A clone size is listed for some rows: how often the clone was seen (once, few, many), or a class if it is expanded.

J | V | D | size | length | CDR3 | DNA
TRBJ2-3 | TRBV9 | . | . | 16 | CASSGGGGANTDTQYF | TGTGCCAGCAGCGGGGGAGGGGGAGCCAACACAGATACGCAGTATTTT
TRBJ2-3 | TRBV30 | TRBD2 | . | 15 | CAWSVTSGGSDTQYF | TGTGCCTGGAGTGTGACTAGCGGGGGGTCAGATACGCAGTATTTT
TRBJ2-1 | TRBV7-9 | TRBD2 | . | 15 | CASTDGTTAYNEQFF | TGTGCCAGCACCGACGGGACTACGGCCTACAATGAGCAGTTCTTC
TRBJ2-7 | TRBV11-2 | . | . | 15 | CASSSFRDTTYEQYF | TGTGCCAGCAGTTCATTCAGGGATACTACCTACGAGCAGTACTTC
TRBJ1-2 | TRBV7-2 | TRBD1 | few | 15 | CASSTRGQGSNGYTF | TGTGCCAGCAGCACTAGGGGACAGGGTAGTAATGGCTACACCTTC
TRBJ2-2 | TRBV24-1 | TRBD2 | . | 15 | CATSDGAGVTGELFF | TGTGCCACCAGTGATGGAGCGGGGGTCACCGGGGAGCTGTTTTTT
TRBJ1-1 | TRBV5-1 | . | . | 14 | CASSLVGVGTEAFF | TGCGCCAGCAGCTTGGTAGGGGTGGGCACTGAAGCTTTCTTT
TRBJ1-3 | TRBV5-1 | . | . | 15 | CASSFDRFSGNTIYF | TGCGCCAGCAGCTTTGACAGATTCTCTGGAAACACCATATATTTT
TRBJ2-3 | TRBV7-9 | TRBD2 | . | 16 | CASSLTASGGADTQYF | TGTGCCAGCAGCTTAACTGCTAGCGGGGGGGCGGATACGCAGTATTTT
TRBJ2-3 | TRBV27 | . | . | 14 | CASRKAGAADTQYF | TGTGCCAGCAGGAAGGCCGGAGCCGCAGATACGCAGTATTTT
TRBJ2-6 | TRBV6-1 | . | . | 16 | CASSDKGGSGANVLTF | TGTGCCAGCAGTGACAAAGGAGGCTCTGGGGCCAACGTCCTGACTTTC
TRBJ2-1 | TRBV5-6 | . | . | 16 | CASSLFGGSSYNEQFF | TGTGCCAGCAGCTTGTTTGGGGGGAGCTCCTACAATGAGCAGTTCTTC